This is a list of T cell receptor beta chains from one sample in a study of blood T cell repertoires in COVID-19. Sequenced by immunoSEQ multiplex PCR; TCRdb stores in-frame clones only, minus some. The sample includes roughly 68,000 clones, more than 70% of them seen just once. Sample: peripheral blood. Source of these receptors: a man in his forties or fifties with active COVID-19. The CDR3 runs from the conserved cysteine through the conserved F or W. The order of the fields is J gene, clone size, D gene, CDR3 length, V gene, CDR3 protein, CDR3 DNA. The D gene is left open where the match is weak. Not every row has a clone size; where given, it reads once, few, many or a size class.

TRBJ2-2,-,TRBD1,15,TRBV5-6,CASSLGTGATGELFF,TGTGCCAGCAGCTTAGGGACAGGGGCCACCGGGGAGCTGTTTTTT
TRBJ1-6,-,TRBD1,15,TRBV19,CASSIARGHNSPLHF,TGTGCCAGTAGTATTGCCAGGGGGCATAATTCACCCCTCCACTTT
TRBJ1-3,medium-sized,-,15,TRBV9,CASSQQGSSGNTIYF,TGTGCCAGCAGCCAACAGGGTTCCTCTGGAAACACCATATATTTT
TRBJ2-1,-,TRBD1,14,TRBV4-3,CASSQVDRNNEQFF,TGCGCCAGCAGCCAAGTGGACAGGAACAATGAGCAGTTCTTC
TRBJ1-2,-,-,13,TRBV2,CASGQISNYGYTF,TGTGCCAGCGGGCAAATCTCTAACTATGGCTACACCTTC
TRBJ1-6,-,TRBD1,15,TRBV7-8,CASSLEGAVGSPLHF,TGTGCCAGCAGCTTAGAGGGGGCAGTCGGGTCACCCCTCCACTTT
TRBJ1-1,-,-,16,TRBV19,CASSPPMYGGNTEAFF,TGTGCCAGTAGCCCCCCCATGTACGGAGGGAACACTGAAGCTTTCTTT
TRBJ2-5,-,TRBD2,14,TRBV18,CASSPPPSSGTQYF,TGTGCCAGCTCACCACCCCCCTCTAGCGGGACCCAGTACTTC
TRBJ1-2,-,-,13,TRBV9,CASSVDRNYGYTF,TGTGCCAGCAGCGTAGACAGAAACTATGGCTACACCTTC
TRBJ2-2,-,-,17,TRBV15,CATSRDPGYSNTGELFF,TGTGCCACCAGCAGAGATCCGGGGTACTCGAACACCGGGGAGCTGTTTTTT
TRBJ1-3,-,TRBD1,16,TRBV7-2,CASSLEADRAGNTIYF,TGTGCCAGCAGCTTAGAAGCCGACAGGGCTGGAAACACCATATATTTT
TRBJ2-7,-,-,15,TRBV6-1,CASSEFRAGQNEQYF,TGTGCCAGCAGTGAATTCCGTGCGGGGCAGAACGAGCAGTACTTC
TRBJ1-1,-,-,16,TRBV5-1,CASSSSPTTANTEAFF,TGCGCCAGCAGCTCGTCCCCTACCACAGCGAACACTGAAGCTTTCTTT
TRBJ1-2,-,TRBD1,14,TRBV18,CASSPGQGNYGYTF,TGTGCCAGCTCCCCCGGACAGGGTAACTATGGCTACACCTTC
TRBJ1-5,-,TRBD1,15,TRBV7-2,CASSPQGQGDQPQHF,TGTGCCAGCAGCCCCCAAGGACAGGGGGATCAGCCCCAGCATTTT
TRBJ1-6,-,-,13,TRBV30,CAWTGAPNSPLHF,TGTGCCTGGACAGGGGCCCCAAATTCACCCCTCCACTTT
TRBJ2-1,-,TRBD2,14,TRBV6-5,CASRGVAGDNEQFF,TGTGCCAGCAGGGGAGTGGCGGGGGACAATGAGCAGTTCTTC
TRBJ1-6,once,-,13,TRBV4-3,CASSQTVNSPLHF,TGCGCCAGCAGCCAAACAGTAAATTCACCCCTCCACTTT
TRBJ1-2,-,-,13,TRBV9,CASSVSLHYGYTF,TGTGCCAGCAGCGTATCTCTCCACTATGGCTACACCTTC
TRBJ2-1,once,TRBD2,18,TRBV11-2,CASSFHPARTSAYNEQFF,TGTGCCAGCAGCTTCCACCCCGCCCGGACTAGCGCCTACAATGAGCAGTTCTTC
TRBJ1-2,-,-,13,TRBV7-9,CASSGDNYYGYTF,TGTGCCAGCAGCGGGGACAACTACTATGGCTACACCTTC
TRBJ1-1,-,-,14,TRBV30,CAWSRDRRNTEAFF,TGTGCCTGGAGTCGCGACAGGAGAAACACTGAAGCTTTCTTT
TRBJ2-3,once,TRBD2,15,TRBV6-4,CASSEGGEPTDTQYF,TGTGCCAGCAGTGAGGGGGGGGAACCCACAGATACGCAGTATTTT
TRBJ1-2,-,-,13,TRBV7-9,CASSDDFTGGYTF,TGTGCCAGCAGCGACGATTTCACGGGGGGCTACACCTTC
TRBJ1-6,few,-,13,TRBV27,CASSLKEGSPLHF,TGTGCCAGCAGTTTAAAGGAGGGTTCACCCCTCCACTTT
TRBJ2-5,once,TRBD2,16,TRBV7-2,CASSLHPFAGGETQYF,TGTGCCAGCAGCTTACACCCTTTCGCCGGGGGGGAGACCCAGTACTTC
TRBJ1-3,-,-,12,TRBV7-9,CASSSQGNTIYF,TGTGCCAGCAGCTCACAAGGAAACACCATATATTTT
TRBJ1-1,-,-,16,TRBV5-1,CASSLAEGGPNTEAFF,TGCGCCAGCAGCTTGGCGGAAGGAGGCCCGAACACTGAAGCTTTCTTT
TRBJ2-3,-,TRBD2,16,TRBV10-1,CASSPGTSGATDTQYF,TGCGCCAGCAGCCCCGGGACTAGCGGGGCGACAGATACGCAGTATTTT
TRBJ1-6,-,-,12,TRBV30,CAWNSGGSPLHF,TGTGCCTGGAATTCCGGAGGGTCACCCCTCCACTTT
TRBJ2-1,-,TRBD1,17,TRBV29-1,CSVGQSRGQGASNEQFF,TGCAGCGTAGGCCAAAGCAGAGGACAGGGGGCTTCCAATGAGCAGTTCTTC
TRBJ1-5,-,TRBD1,17,TRBV19,CASSIDRDSSFRWPQHF,TGTGCCAGTAGTATCGACCGGGACAGTAGTTTTAGGTGGCCCCAGCATTTT
TRBJ2-1,-,-,12,TRBV7-2,CASSFSYNEQFF,TGTGCCAGCAGCTTCAGCTACAATGAGCAGTTCTTC